This record looks at one TCR beta chain sequence and its context. This specimen comes from a study of blood T cell repertoires in COVID-19. Study information: COVID-19 samples from acute and convalescent phases originated in the United States, Italy and Spain. T cells, B-cell-depleted T cells, or PBMCs supplied cDNA or gDNA.

In the original analysis: Cell counts per sample came from amplifying reference gene primers. Data came from immunoSEQ multiplex PCR; TCRdb stores just in-frame clones and leaves some out. D and trimming were read from the DNA, whereas the V and J calls and clone size are those reported in that table. The sample holds some 150,000 clones, around 83% seen once. This CDR3 comprises 15 residues. Germline values: CDR1 LGHNA, CDR2 YSLEER. Trimming removed 1 base from V and 4 bases from J, with 13 bases in between. V gene TRBV4-3 combines with J gene TRBJ1-2; a possible D gene is TRBD1 (5 bases). This clonotype originated in a woman aged 45-65 years in a cohort sampled during active or convalescent COVID-19. Source material: peripheral blood. The CDR3 loop reads CASSQARGGVYGYTF. For the CDR3, the DNA is TGCGCCAGCAGCCAAGCTAGGGGCGGAGTCTATGGCTACACCTTC.